These 15 T cell receptor beta chains share one sample of origin, sequenced in a study of cytomegalovirus exposure and HLA in healthy donors. PCR amplification relied on 60 Vbeta primers (plus 13 Jbeta primers). Assay used: immunoSEQ multiplex PCR; TCRdb lists only in-frame clones, some missing. The sample contains around 20,000 clones, approximately 80% of which appear only once. The sequenced material came from PBMCs. The receptors stem from a human donor in good health.

This rearrangement joins TRBV7-2 to TRBJ2-1; 12 bases fit TRBD2. V lost 7 bases to trimming and J lost 3 bases; unmatched junction nucleotides: 10. CDR3 length: 17 residues. Looked up from germline, CDR1 is SGHTA and CDR2 is FQGNSA. The CDR3 region has the DNA TGTGCCAGCACCTCGACTAGCGGGAGAGGTTACTACAATGAGCAGTTCTTC. Translated: CASTSTSGRGYYNEQFF.

The genes are TRBV6-1 and TRBJ1-3; 7 positions agree with TRBD1. The CDR3 extends over 14 amino acids. The V segment lost 6 bases and the J segment 9 bases; nucleotides outside the gene matches: 11. In germline, CDR1 is MNHNS, CDR2 SASEGT. The CDR3 DNA reads as TGTGCCAGCAGACCGGGACAGCAGATGTCCACCATATATTTT. Protein: CASRPGQQMSTIYF.

In its sample, this clone was seen once. The conserved phenylalanine or tryptophan normally closing the CDR3 is absent here, so this likely arose from a read error. J is TRBJ1-2 and V is TRBV18; 7 bases agree with TRBD1. The V segment lost 6 bases and the J segment 4 bases; nucleotides outside the gene matches: 14. This CDR3 region has 16 residues. Per germline, CDR1 KGHSH and CDR2 LQKENI. CDR3 amino acids: CASSPTLRGAAYGYTS. The CDR3 DNA follows: TGTGCCAGCTCGCCTACACTCAGGGGGGCAGCCTATGGCTACACCTCC.

This clone was counted between two and nine times. This chain joins TRBV4-3 and TRBJ1-5; 7 bases line up with TRBD1. The CDR3 sequence is 15 residues long. The junction had 7 bases not matched to a gene; V was cut back by 1 base and J by 7 bases. Germline-derived CDR1 and CDR2 are LGHNA and YSLEER. The CDR3 region is CASSQVRGIGQPQHF. For the CDR3, the DNA is TGCGCCAGCAGCCAAGTCAGGGGGATAGGACAGCCCCAGCATTTT.

This chain joins TRBV2 and TRBJ2-3, with D possibly matching TRBD2 (5 bases). Trimming shortened V by 3 bases and J by 6 bases, and 13 bases separated the two germline ends. This CDR3 has 14 amino acids. Germline-derived CDR1 and CDR2 are SNHLY and FYNNEI. CDR3 protein: CASSEKLVGDTQYF. Written as DNA, the CDR3 is TGTGCCAGCAGTGAGAAACTAGTCGGGGATACGCAGTATTTT. Supplemented by reference TRBV2 and TRBJ2-3, the full variable domain reads EPEVTQTPSHQVTQMGQEVILRCVPISNHLYFYWYRQILGQKVEFLVSFYNNEISEKSEIFDDQFSVERPDGSNFTLKIRSTKLEDSAMYFCASSEKLVGDTQYFGPGTRLTVL.

J is TRBJ2-7 and V is TRBV5-1, with 7 bases that match TRBD1. CDR1 and CDR2 from the germline V gene are SGHRS and YFSETQ. The CDR3 spans 14 residues. V was pared by 2 bases and J by 0 bases, with 2 bases of the junction left unmatched. The CDR3 reads CASSFTGASYEQYF. In DNA form, the CDR3 reads TGCGCCAGCAGCTTTACAGGGGCCTCCTACGAGCAGTACTTC.

This chain uses TRBV29-1 with TRBJ2-1; 8 bases fit TRBD2. The CDR3 spans 11 residues. V lost 7 bases, J lost 5 bases, and 1 base stayed unmatched. Per germline, CDR1 SQVTM and CDR2 ANQGSEA. In nucleotides, the CDR3 is TGCAGCGGGGGACTAGACAATGAGCAGTTCTTC. Its protein product is CSGGLDNEQFF.

This chain uses TRBV2 with TRBJ1-2; 8 bases line up with TRBD1. The germline CDR1 and CDR2 sequences are SNHLY and FYNNEI. The CDR3 length is 15 residues. V was clipped by 6 bases and J by 1 base; unmatched bases: 7. The CDR3: CASSPGTGNNYGYTF. CDR3 DNA sequence: TGTGCCAGCAGCCCTGGGACAGGAAATAACTATGGCTACACCTTC.

The chain recombines TRBV13 with TRBJ2-3, with 8 bases identical to TRBD2. Unmatched junction bases numbered 16, after V lost 5 bases and J lost 6 bases. This CDR3 region has 17 residues. Per germline, CDR1 PRHDT and CDR2 FYEKMQ (reference sequence). This CDR3 is CASSLLKAGVGKDTQYF. As DNA, the CDR3 is TGTGCCAGCAGCCTGTTAAAAGCGGGAGTAGGGAAGGATACGCAGTATTTT.

This chain links TRBV4-3 with TRBJ1-2, with TRBD1 matching over 8 bases. CDR1 is LGHNA, CDR2 YSLEER, per germline. The J segment lost 5 bases and the V segment lost 1 base, leaving 9 bases of the junction unmatched. This CDR3 is built from 16 residues. The CDR3 sequence is CASSQGFQGARYGYTF. The CDR3 DNA reads as TGCGCCAGCAGCCAAGGCTTTCAGGGGGCGAGGTATGGCTACACCTTC.

This chain joins TRBV27 and TRBJ2-1, with 12 bases matching TRBD1. Germline V gives CDR1 MNHEY, CDR2 SMNVEV (reference sequence). The V and J ends lost 5 bases and 9 bases, in that order; junction bases with no gene match: 8. The CDR3 runs to 15 residues. The CDR3 DNA reads TGTGCCAGCAGTCGTCCGGGACAGGGGGCTGGTGAGCAGTTCTTC. It encodes CASSRPGQGAGEQFF.

This clone has only one observation. V is TRBV7-7 and J is TRBJ1-2, with D uncertain. V was pared by 5 bases and J by 8 bases, with 18 bases between. The V gene's germline CDR1 is SSHAT and CDR2 FNYEAQ (reference sequence). There are 14 residues in the CDR3. The CDR3 is CASSPRVLLLGYTF. The CDR3 coding sequence is TGTGCCAGCAGCCCCCGGGTCCTCTTATTGGGCTACACCTTC.

V and J are TRBV7-2 and TRBJ2-1, with unresolved D. The CDR3 consists of 12 residues. The V end was cut by 10 bases, the J end by 2 bases, with 9 bases between. Germline values: CDR1 SGHTA, CDR2 FQGNSA. CDR3 in DNA: TGTGCCACGGGTCGCCCCTACAATGAGCAGTTCTTC. Protein sequence: CATGRPYNEQFF.

The V and J genes are TRBV7-9 and TRBJ2-5, with D tentatively TRBD1 (6 bases). The CDR3 covers 13 residues. Germline CDR1 and CDR2: SEHNR and FQNEAQ (reference sequence). Deletions cut 5 bases from V and 4 bases from J, with 11 bases between. CDR3 nucleotide sequence: TGTGCCAGCAGCATGACAGGCCCAGAGACCCAGTACTTC. It yields the protein CASSMTGPETQYF. Based on the CDR3 plus reference TRBV7-9 and TRBJ2-5, the full variable domain is DTGVSQNPRHKITKRGQNVTFRCDPISEHNRLYWYRQTLGQGPEFLTYFQNEAQLEKSRLLSDRFSAERPKGSFSTLEIQRTEQGDSAMYLCASSMTGPETQYFGPGTRLLVL.

The chain has TRBV5-5 and TRBJ1-1; 8 bases fit TRBD1. CDR3 size: 16 residues. V gave up 2 bases and J gave up 0 bases; unmatched junction bases: 6. Germline values: CDR1 SGHKS, CDR2 YYEKEE (reference sequence). CDR3 sequence reads: CASSFGTGRMNTEAFF. The DNA of the CDR3 is TGTGCCAGCAGCTTTGGGACAGGTCGGATGAACACTGAAGCTTTCTTT.